This T cell receptor beta chain originates from a study of immune heterogeneity within non-small cell lung tumors (dated by TCRdb to the late 2010s). A note on the overall study: By histology, the tumors included around eleven non-squamous carcinomas, several squamous cell carcinomas and 1 tumor not otherwise specified. For mutant peptides 8 to 11 amino acids long, netMHCpan-3.0 predicted neoantigen binding to the HLA alleles of each patient. Transcriptome data were available for just about 41 loci from eleven to twelve patients, whereas TCR repertoire analysis spanned 57 tumor loci from 15 or so patients. The study combined whole-exome sequencing, RNA-seq and TCR beta repertoire sequencing of multiple spatially distinct regions from each NSCLC tumor to examine intratumoral immune heterogeneity.

This clonotype is medium-sized (0.01 to 0.1%) in its sample. Its antigen has not been determined. No much larger clonotype is one base removed from it; base qualities were not supplied. The CDR3 contains 14 residues, cysteine and phenylalanine counted. The CDR3 DNA has 42 bases and is translated from base 1. The V and J ends are trimmed by 1 base and 6 bases, leaving 7 bases between them. According to the germline V gene, CDR1 reads MNHNS and CDR2 reads SASEGT. The TCR beta CDR3 region was amplified with a multiplex PCR system whose first round of 10 cycles used 32 V-gene forward primers and 13 J-gene reverse primers. First-round PCR used a QIAGEN Multiplex PCR Kit, and primer sequences were filed in Chinese patent CN105087789A. A second PCR round added Illumina universal primers using the Phusion High-Fidelity PCR Kit. Paired-end sequencing of TCR libraries was carried out on the Illumina HiSeq X Ten platform at a read length of 151 bp. As for the original processing: Cutadapt was used to discard reads without multiplex PCR primers, PEAR merged the read pairs, and MiXCR with default settings called the CDR3 regions. Shannon entropy measured repertoire diversity, while clonality was calculated as one minus the Shannon entropy divided by the ln of the count of productive unique sequences. Clonotypes at a frequency of at least 0.5% were defined as dominant or high-frequency T-cell clones. TCRdb took the public reads, trimmed them with fastp at Q25, ran MiXCR for clone calling and kept in-frame beta chains. Rows with one shared CDR3 protein collapse into an entry with the most common genes and DNA. V and J calls and clone size were set by TCRdb, not the authors. The sample table contains around 3,700 distinct CDR3 sequences; only one count was recorded for about two fifths of them. The ten largest clones take up under 15% of the sample.

For the TCR template, genomic DNA was extracted from bulk tumor tissue, and approximately 550 ng of gDNA was amplified for each sample. Multiple biopsies per primary tumor were taken during surgery, spaced as far apart as possible within the tumor mass. Patients in the study cohort, which was described as untreated, were newly diagnosed NSCLC cases going through curative surgery. The donors were fewer than 17 patients with newly diagnosed non-small cell lung cancer who were having surgery with curative intent. A couple of independent pathologists reviewed the resected tumor masses. Sequencing was performed only on DNA and RNA samples of high quality. The full study reports these points: For the most part, high-frequency TCR beta clonotypes differed from one individual patient to another. Local T-cell repertoire clonality showed a statistically significant but moderate positive correlation with local tumor mutational burden (R about 0.35). Within a patient, identical dominant CDR3B clonotypes were found to recur across loci, yet unique high-frequency clones were also harbored in different tumor locations.

The source is a man in his 70s with non-small cell lung cancer. Recombination connected TRBV6-1 to TRBJ1-6; a tentative D call is TRBD1 (6 bases match). Material: lung tumor tissue. The CDR3 protein is CASSEGRGNSPLHF. The DNA sequence is TGTGCCAGCAGTGAAGGCAGGGGTAATTCACCCCTCCACTTT.